Below, 3 T cell receptor beta chains from the same sample are listed, as sequenced in a study of cytomegalovirus exposure and HLA in healthy donors. A multiplex PCR was run with 60 Vbeta primers and 13 Jbeta primers. Here immunoSEQ multiplex PCR was the method, and the copy in TCRdb shows in-frame clones only, minus some. The table has around 120,000 clones, around 74% seen once; the top ten hold around 28%. The sequencing input was PBMCs. All receptors derive from a man in his sixties in good health and CMV-seropositive.

There are a few counts of this clone. The chain joins TRBV5-1 to TRBJ1-1, with 7 bases matching TRBD1. CDR1 is SGHRS, CDR2 YFSETQ, per germline. V dropped 0 bases and J dropped 8; count of bases not matched to a gene: 7. The CDR3 totals 14 residues. The CDR3 here is CASSLAQGDGEAFF. CDR3 sequence (DNA): TGCGCCAGCAGCTTGGCCCAGGGGGACGGCGAAGCTTTCTTT. The full variable domain, with the rest looked up from reference TRBV5-1 and TRBJ1-1, is KAGVTQTPRYLIKTRGQQVTLSCSPISGHRSVSWYQQTPGQGLQFLFEYFSETQRNKGNFPGRFSGRQFSNSRSEMNVSTLELGDSALYLCASSLAQGDGEAFFGQGTRLTVV.

This chain connects TRBV28 to TRBJ2-1; tentatively, D is TRBD1 (5 bases). V lost 3 bases and J 7 bases, leaving 16 bases between the germline ends. Germline V gene lookup returns CDR1 MDHEN and CDR2 SYDVKM. The CDR3 has 15 residues. CDR3 nucleotides: TGTGCCAGCAGTTTCCAGGGATTGGGTTGGAATGAGCAGTTCTTC. As protein: CASSFQGLGWNEQFF.

The chain recombines TRBV7-8 with TRBJ2-7; TRBD1 aligns across 9 bases. This CDR3 has 13 amino acids. Germline V lookup: CDR1 SGHVS, CDR2 FQNEAQ. V gave up 3 bases and J gave up 5 bases; unmatched junction bases: 2. The CDR3 sequence is CASSLGQGDEQYF. The CDR3 coding sequence is TGTGCCAGCAGCTTGGGACAGGGCGACGAGCAGTACTTC.